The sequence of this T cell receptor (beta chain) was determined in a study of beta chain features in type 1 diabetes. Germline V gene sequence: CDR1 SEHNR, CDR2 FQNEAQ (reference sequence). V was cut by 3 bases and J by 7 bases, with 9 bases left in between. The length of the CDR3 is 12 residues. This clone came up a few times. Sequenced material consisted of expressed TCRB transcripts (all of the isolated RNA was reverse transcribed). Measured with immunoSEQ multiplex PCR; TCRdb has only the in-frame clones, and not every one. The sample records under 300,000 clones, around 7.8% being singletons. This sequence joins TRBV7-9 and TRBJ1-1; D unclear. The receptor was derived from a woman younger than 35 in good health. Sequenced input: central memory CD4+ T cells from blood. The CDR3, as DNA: TGTGCCAGCAGCTTTTCGCACAGTGAAGCTTTCTTT. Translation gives CASSFSHSEAFF.